The next 23 T cell receptor beta chains were all read from a single sample in a study of blood T cell repertoires in COVID-19. Assay used: immunoSEQ multiplex PCR; TCRdb lists only in-frame clones, some missing. This sample yields 250,000 to 300,000 clones, of which 70% to 90% are seen a single time; about 1% belongs to the top ten. Source material: PBMCs or T cells enriched from blood (not recorded which). The origin of the receptors is a woman aged 25 to 45 who had recovered from COVID-19.

J is TRBJ1-4 and V is TRBV4-2; a possible D gene is TRBD1 (6 bases). Trimming removed 0 bases at V and 7 bases at J, with 12 bases between. Germline V lookup: CDR1 LGHNA, CDR2 YNFKEQ. There are 15 residues in the CDR3. DNA of the CDR3: TGTGCCAGCAGCCAAGATAGAGGGGGTAGTGAAAAACTGTTTTTT. Translated, it gives CASSQDRGGSEKLFF.

J is TRBJ2-3 and V is TRBV5-6; 11 bases agree with TRBD2. Unmatched junction bases numbered 8, after V lost 3 bases and J lost 2 bases. This CDR3 is 17 amino acids long. CDR1 and CDR2 from the germline V gene are SGHDT and YYEEEE. The DNA for the CDR3 is TGTGCCAGCAGCTCCCCCGCGGGACTAGCGGACACAGATACGCAGTATTTT. Translated, it gives CASSSPAGLADTDTQYF.

This clone was found a few times. The chain joins TRBV11-2 to TRBJ1-2, with a possible D match to TRBD1 (6 bases). The CDR3 contains 16 residues. Germline lookup yields CDR1 SGHAT and CDR2 FQNNGV. Trimming stripped 3 bases from V and 2 bases from J, with 16 bases between. The CDR3 loop is CASSFGSAGQNYGYTF. CDR3 nucleotides: TGTGCCAGCAGCTTCGGGTCAGCGGGACAAAACTATGGCTACACCTTC.

The genes are TRBV30 and TRBJ1-6; no clear D gene. The CDR3 sequence is 11 residues long. The germline V gene encodes CDR1 GTSNPN and CDR2 SVGIG (reference sequence). Deletions cut 3 bases from V and 12 bases from J, with 9 bases between. Here the CDR3 reads CAWSRTEPLHF. CDR3 in DNA: TGTGCCTGGAGCCGAACAGAACCCCTCCACTTT.

The chain joins TRBV2 to TRBJ1-1; no reliable D call. This CDR3 region has 13 residues. Germline V gene data show CDR1 as SNHLY and CDR2 as FYNNEI. The germline V and J ends were trimmed by 4 bases and 1 base, with 7 bases remaining between them. CDR3 sequence (DNA): TGTGCCAGCAGTGTCGGTGGGAACACTGAAGCTTTCTTT. Its protein product is CASSVGGNTEAFF.

The sample holds one count of this clone. The chain combines TRBV7-2 with TRBJ1-4, with unresolved D. The germline V gene has CDR1 SGHTA and CDR2 FQGNSA. This CDR3 is 15 amino acids long. Trimming cost V 5 bases and J 3 bases, with 13 bases left between them. The CDR3 protein is CASSTRRAANEKLFF. Written as DNA, the CDR3 is TGTGCCAGCAGCACCCGGAGGGCGGCTAATGAAAAACTGTTTTTT.

The rearrangement uses TRBV24-1 and TRBJ1-4, with 8 bases that match TRBD1. The CDR3 is made up of 16 amino acids. Germline CDR1 is KGHDR and CDR2 is SFDVKD. Germline trimming cut 4 bases from V and 3 bases from J; bases unmatched to any gene: 6. CDR3: CATSDPAGGSNEKLFF. The CDR3 DNA reads TGTGCCACCAGTGACCCGGCAGGGGGCTCTAATGAAAAACTGTTTTTT.

The rearrangement joins TRBV5-6 to TRBJ1-2; D gene ambiguous. The CDR3 has 12 residues. The germline V gene has CDR1 SGHDT and CDR2 YYEEEE. V shed 2 bases and J shed 3 bases, with 5 bases lying between them. CDR3 bases: TGTGCCAGCAGCTTTAACTACTATGGCTACACCTTC. Translated: CASSFNYYGYTF.

The count of this clone is one. DNA for the CDR3: TGTGCCAGCAGTTACGACCGGGACAGGAGGAATAAAGCTTTCTTT. It codes for CASSYDRDRRNKAFF. This chain connects TRBV6-5 to TRBJ1-1, with 8 bases that match TRBD1. Losses at the gene ends were 2 bases for V and 9 bases for J; bases not matched to a gene: 11. The germline V gene encodes CDR1 MNHEY and CDR2 SVGAGI. The CDR3 loop spans 15 amino acids.

In this sample, this clone turned up once. The chain carries TRBV18 and TRBJ2-1; 7 bases map to TRBD2. The CDR3 sequence is 15 residues long. The J segment lost 1 base and the V segment lost 3 bases, leaving 3 bases of the junction unmatched. The germline gives CDR1 KGHSH, CDR2 LQKENI. Written as DNA, the CDR3 is TGTGCCAGCTCACCTCGGCGGGAGTCCTACAATGAGCAGTTCTTC. As protein: CASSPRRESYNEQFF.

The chain couples TRBV16 to TRBJ2-7; D perhaps matches TRBD2 (6 bases). The V gene's germline CDR1 is KGHSY and CDR2 FQNENV. The CDR3 length is 17 residues. The germline V and J ends were trimmed by 4 bases and 0 bases, with 19 bases remaining between them. DNA of the CDR3: TGTGCCAGCAGCCCTCTCCGGGAGTACGACGGCTCCTACGAGCAGTACTTC. This translates into CASSPLREYDGSYEQYF.

This sequence joins TRBV18 and TRBJ1-6; D gene unclear. Germline values: CDR1 KGHSH, CDR2 LQKENI. Between the trimmed V and J ends, which lost 0 bases and 10 bases, there was a span of 10 bases. The CDR3 consists of 14 residues. The CDR3 sequence is CASSPPELGSPLHF. CDR3 in DNA: TGTGCCAGCTCACCACCGGAGCTCGGGTCACCCCTCCACTTT.

There are a few counts of this clone. This rearrangement joins TRBV7-9 to TRBJ1-1; 10 bases match TRBD1. Losses at the gene ends were 8 bases for V and 5 bases for J; bases not matched to a gene: 11. The germline V gene encodes CDR1 SEHNR and CDR2 FQNEAQ (reference sequence). The CDR3 extends over 15 amino acids. CDR3: CASETGGSTETEAFF. The CDR3 region has the DNA TGTGCCAGCGAGACAGGGGGCTCTACGGAGACTGAAGCTTTCTTT.

This chain joins TRBV7-2 and TRBJ2-7, with 9 bases identical to TRBD2. There are 14 residues in the CDR3. The germline V gene encodes CDR1 SGHTA and CDR2 FQGNSA. J lost 2 bases, V lost 3 bases, and 2 bases had no gene match. In nucleotides, the CDR3 is TGTGCCAGCAGCTTGGGACTAGCTGCCTACGAGCAGTACTTC. Protein sequence: CASSLGLAAYEQYF.

The gene calls are TRBV5-1 and TRBJ1-4; 7 nucleotides match TRBD1. CDR3 length equals 13 residues. The V gene end was trimmed by 2 bases and the J gene end by 8 bases; junction bases not matched to a gene: 3. Germline V gene lookup returns CDR1 SGHRS and CDR2 YFSETQ. The CDR3 nucleotides read TGCGCCAGCAGCTTCAGGGGGGCAGAAAAACTGTTTTTT. Translated: CASSFRGAEKLFF.

The rearrangement links TRBV28 to TRBJ2-1, with TRBD2 matching 7 bases. With 6 bases clipped from V and 8 bases from J, the junction kept 4 bases outside the gene matches. The CDR3 length is 12 residues. Germline CDR1 is MDHEN and CDR2 is SYDVKM. CDR3 DNA sequence: TGTGCCAGCAGCAAACTAGCGTATGAGCAGTTCTTC. Its translation: CASSKLAYEQFF.

The rearrangement uses TRBV9 and TRBJ2-7; perhaps TRBD1 as D (5 bases). V gave up 0 bases and J gave up 0 bases, with 19 bases separating them. Germline CDR1 is SGDLS and CDR2 is YYNGEE. There are 18 residues in the CDR3. The CDR3 is CASSVGVQASKHSYEQYF. The CDR3 DNA reads as TGTGCCAGCAGCGTAGGGGTACAGGCCAGTAAACACTCCTACGAGCAGTACTTC.

CDR3 nucleotides: TGTGCCAGCTCGGCCACGGGCGGGGTATATAATTCACCCCTCCACTTT. It codes for CASSATGGVYNSPLHF. V usage is TRBV28 and J usage is TRBJ1-6, with D unresolved. The CDR3 extends over 16 amino acids. Germline values: CDR1 MDHEN, CDR2 SYDVKM. The ends were cut back, 8 bases at V and 4 bases at J, with 18 bases in the middle.

The chain couples TRBV7-9 to TRBJ1-6; D uncertain. Germline V gene lookup returns CDR1 SEHNR and CDR2 FQNEAQ (reference sequence). The CDR3 length is 14 residues. The V end was cut by 0 bases, the J end by 7 bases, with 7 bases between. CDR3 DNA: TGTGCCAGCAGCTTAGCCGGAGAAAATTCACCCCTCCACTTT. Encoded protein: CASSLAGENSPLHF.

A single count supports this clone. V usage is TRBV18 and J usage is TRBJ1-1; D remains unclear. V lost 0 bases and J 8 bases, leaving 13 bases between the germline ends. Germline V CDR1 and CDR2: KGHSH, LQKENI. This CDR3 has 14 amino acids. In DNA form, the CDR3 reads TGTGCCAGCTCACCACCCCCGGGGAACTTGGAAGCTTTCTTT. Translation: CASSPPPGNLEAFF.

The rearrangement joins TRBV7-9 to TRBJ2-5, with 11 bases fitting TRBD2. V lost 6 bases to trimming and J lost 3 bases; unmatched junction nucleotides: 6. The CDR3 sequence is 15 residues long. CDR1 and CDR2 from the germline V gene are SEHNR and FQNEAQ (reference sequence). In DNA, the CDR3 is TGTGCCAGCAGTCGCAATAGCGGGGGGGAAGAGACCCAGTACTTC. Its translation: CASSRNSGGEETQYF.

V and J are TRBV7-2 and TRBJ2-5, with D maybe TRBD2 (6 bases). V was cut by 2 bases and J by 5 bases, with 12 bases left in between. Germline V gives CDR1 SGHTA, CDR2 FQGNSA. CDR3 length: 14 amino acids. CDR3 amino acids: CASSLNPGVETQYF. CDR3 DNA: TGTGCCAGCAGCTTAAATCCGGGAGTTGAGACCCAGTACTTC.

The rearrangement joins TRBV6-1 to TRBJ1-3; D gene unclear. The V end lost 3 bases, the J end lost 0 bases, and 18 bases lay between the germline ends. The CDR3 runs to 18 residues. Germline CDR1 reads MNHNS; CDR2 reads SASEGT. CDR3 nucleotide sequence: TGTGCCAGCAGTGATTCGACTTGGTCCGACTACTCTGGAAACACCATATATTTT. Protein: CASSDSTWSDYSGNTIYF.